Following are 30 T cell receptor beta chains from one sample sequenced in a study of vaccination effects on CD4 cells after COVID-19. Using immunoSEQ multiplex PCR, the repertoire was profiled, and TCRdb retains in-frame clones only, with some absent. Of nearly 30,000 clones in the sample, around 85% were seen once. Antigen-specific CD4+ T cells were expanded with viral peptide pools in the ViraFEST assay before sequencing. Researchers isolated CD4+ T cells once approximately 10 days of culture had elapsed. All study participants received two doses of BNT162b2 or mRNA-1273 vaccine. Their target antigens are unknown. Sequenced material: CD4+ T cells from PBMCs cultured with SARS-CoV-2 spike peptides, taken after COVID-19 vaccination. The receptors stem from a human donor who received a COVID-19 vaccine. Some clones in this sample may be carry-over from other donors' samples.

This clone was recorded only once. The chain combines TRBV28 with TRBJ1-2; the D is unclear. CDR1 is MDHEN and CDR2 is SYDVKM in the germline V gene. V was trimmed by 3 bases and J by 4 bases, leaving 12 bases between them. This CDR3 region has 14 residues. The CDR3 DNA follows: TGTGCCAGCAGTTTTATGCACAAACGCTATGGCTACACCTTC. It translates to CASSFMHKRYGYTF.

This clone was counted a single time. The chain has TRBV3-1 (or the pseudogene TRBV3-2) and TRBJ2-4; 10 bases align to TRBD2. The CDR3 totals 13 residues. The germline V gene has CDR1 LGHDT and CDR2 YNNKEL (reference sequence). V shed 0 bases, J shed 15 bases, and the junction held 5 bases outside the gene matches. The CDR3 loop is CASSQEPSGRAYF. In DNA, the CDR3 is TGTGCCAGCAGCCAAGAACCAAGCGGGAGGGCGTACTTC.

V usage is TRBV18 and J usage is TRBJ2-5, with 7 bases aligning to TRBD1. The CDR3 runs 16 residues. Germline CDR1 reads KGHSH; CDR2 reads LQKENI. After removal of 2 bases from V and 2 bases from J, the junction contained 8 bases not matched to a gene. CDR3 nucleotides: TGTGCCAGCTCACCAACACAGGGGTCCGGGCAAGAGACCCAGTACTTC. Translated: CASSPTQGSGQETQYF.

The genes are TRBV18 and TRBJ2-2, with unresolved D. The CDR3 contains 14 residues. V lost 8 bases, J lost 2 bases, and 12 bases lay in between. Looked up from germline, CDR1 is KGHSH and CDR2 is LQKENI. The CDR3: CASKSHPNTGELFF. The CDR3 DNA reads TGTGCCAGCAAGTCACACCCAAACACCGGGGAGCTGTTTTTT.

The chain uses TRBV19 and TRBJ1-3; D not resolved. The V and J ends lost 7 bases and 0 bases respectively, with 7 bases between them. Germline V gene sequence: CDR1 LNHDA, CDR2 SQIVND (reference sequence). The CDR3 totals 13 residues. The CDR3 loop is CASTSASGNTIYF. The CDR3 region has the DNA TGTGCCAGTACCTCGGCCTCTGGAAACACCATATATTTT.

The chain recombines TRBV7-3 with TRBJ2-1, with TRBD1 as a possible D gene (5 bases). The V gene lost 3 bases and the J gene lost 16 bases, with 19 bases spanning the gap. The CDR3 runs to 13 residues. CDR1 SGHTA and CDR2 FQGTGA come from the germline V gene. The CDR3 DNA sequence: TGTGCCAGCAGCTTGGACGGACAAGCGCGGCCTTTCTTC. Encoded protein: CASSLDGQARPFF.

In DNA form, the CDR3 reads TGTGCCAGCAGCTTACGGGGGGGCACTGAAGCTTTCTTT. Translating it yields CASSLRGGTEAFF. The V call is TRBV7-3, the J call TRBJ1-1; a possible D gene is TRBD1 (5 bases). Trimming pared 2 bases from V and 4 bases from J, leaving 8 bases between. The V gene's germline CDR1 is SGHTA and CDR2 FQGTGA. The CDR3 loop spans 13 amino acids.

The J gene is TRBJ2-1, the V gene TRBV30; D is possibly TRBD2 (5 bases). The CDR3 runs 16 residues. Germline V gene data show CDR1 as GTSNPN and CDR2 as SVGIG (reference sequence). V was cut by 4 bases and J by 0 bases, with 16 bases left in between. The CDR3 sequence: CAWNKRASSSYNEQFF. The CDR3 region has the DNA TGTGCCTGGAATAAGAGGGCCTCAAGCTCCTACAATGAGCAGTTCTTC. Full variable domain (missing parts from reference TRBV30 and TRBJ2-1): SQTIHQWPATLVQPVGSPLSLECTVEGTSNPNLYWYRQAAGRGLQLLFYSVGIGQISSEVPQNLSASRPQDRQFILSSKKLLLSDSGFYLCAWNKRASSSYNEQFFGPGTRLTVL.

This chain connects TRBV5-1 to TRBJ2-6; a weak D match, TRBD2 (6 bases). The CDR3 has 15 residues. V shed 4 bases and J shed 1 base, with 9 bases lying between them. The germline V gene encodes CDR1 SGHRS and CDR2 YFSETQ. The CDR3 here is CASSPGLSGANVLTF. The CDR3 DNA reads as TGCGCCAGCAGCCCCGGACTATCTGGGGCCAACGTCCTGACTTTC.

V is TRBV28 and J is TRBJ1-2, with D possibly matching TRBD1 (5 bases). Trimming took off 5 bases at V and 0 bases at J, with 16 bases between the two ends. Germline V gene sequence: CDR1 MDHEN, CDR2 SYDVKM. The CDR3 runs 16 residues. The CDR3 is CASSGTILEPNYGYTF. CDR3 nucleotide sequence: TGTGCCAGCAGTGGGACCATTTTAGAGCCTAACTATGGCTACACCTTC.

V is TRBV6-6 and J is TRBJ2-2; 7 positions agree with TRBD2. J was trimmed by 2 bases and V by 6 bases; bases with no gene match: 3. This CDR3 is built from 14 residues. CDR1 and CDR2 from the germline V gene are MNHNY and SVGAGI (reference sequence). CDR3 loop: CASSRTSNTGELFF. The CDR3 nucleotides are TGTGCCAGCAGCAGGACTAGTAACACCGGGGAGCTGTTTTTT.

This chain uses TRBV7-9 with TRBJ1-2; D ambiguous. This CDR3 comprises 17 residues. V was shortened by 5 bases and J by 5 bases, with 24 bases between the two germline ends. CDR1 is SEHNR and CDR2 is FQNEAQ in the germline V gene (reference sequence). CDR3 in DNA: TGTGCCAGCAGCCACCGCACCAATCGTGTGGGGTGGTATGGCTACACCTTC. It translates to CASSHRTNRVGWYGYTF.

The CDR3 here is CASSSRGSYEKLFF. The CDR3 DNA follows: TGTGCCAGTAGTAGCAGGGGGTCTTACGAAAAACTGTTTTTT. The chain combines TRBV19 with TRBJ1-4; 7 bases are shared with TRBD1. Germline-derived CDR1 and CDR2 are LNHDA and SQIVND (reference sequence). CDR3 length: 14 amino acids. After removal of 4 bases from V and 8 bases from J, the junction contained 7 bases not matched to a gene.

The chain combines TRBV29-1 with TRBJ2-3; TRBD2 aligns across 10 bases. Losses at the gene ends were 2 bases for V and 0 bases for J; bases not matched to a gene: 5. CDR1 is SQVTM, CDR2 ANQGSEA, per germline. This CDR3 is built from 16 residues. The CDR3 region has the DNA TGCAGCGTTGAACGCCTAGCGGGGGCTAGCACAGATACGCAGTATTTT. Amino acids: CSVERLAGASTDTQYF.

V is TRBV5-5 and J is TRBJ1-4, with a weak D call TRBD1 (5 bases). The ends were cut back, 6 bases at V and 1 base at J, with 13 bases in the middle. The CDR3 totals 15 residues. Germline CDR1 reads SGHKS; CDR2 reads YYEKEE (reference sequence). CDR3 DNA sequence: TGTGCCAGCACCAATATGAGGGGAACTAATGAAAAACTGTTTTTT. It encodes CASTNMRGTNEKLFF.

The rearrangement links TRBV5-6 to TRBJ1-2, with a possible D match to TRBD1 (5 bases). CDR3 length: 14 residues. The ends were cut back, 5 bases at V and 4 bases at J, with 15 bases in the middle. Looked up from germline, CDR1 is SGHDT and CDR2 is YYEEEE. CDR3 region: CASSPRGRAYGYTF. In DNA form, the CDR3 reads TGTGCCAGCAGTCCCCGGGGCAGGGCCTATGGCTACACCTTC.

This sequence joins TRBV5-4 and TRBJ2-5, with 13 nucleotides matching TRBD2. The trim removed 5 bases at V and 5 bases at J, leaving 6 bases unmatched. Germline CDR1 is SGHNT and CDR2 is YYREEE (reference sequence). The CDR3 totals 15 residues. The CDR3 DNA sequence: TGTGCCAGCAGGTTACTAGCGGGGGGGCTGGAGACCCAGTACTTC. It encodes CASRLLAGGLETQYF.

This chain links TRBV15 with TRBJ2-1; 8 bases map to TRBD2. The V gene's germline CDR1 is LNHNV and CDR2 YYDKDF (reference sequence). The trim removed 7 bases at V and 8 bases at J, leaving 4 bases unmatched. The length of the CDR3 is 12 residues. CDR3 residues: CATNSGGYEQFF. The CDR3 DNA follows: TGTGCCACCAATTCGGGGGGGTATGAGCAGTTCTTC.

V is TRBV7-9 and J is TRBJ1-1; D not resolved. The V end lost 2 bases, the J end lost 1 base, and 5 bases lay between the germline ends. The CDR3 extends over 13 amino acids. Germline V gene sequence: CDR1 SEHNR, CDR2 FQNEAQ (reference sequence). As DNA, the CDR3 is TGTGCCAGCAGCTTAAATGGGAACACTGAAGCTTTCTTT. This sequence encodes CASSLNGNTEAFF.

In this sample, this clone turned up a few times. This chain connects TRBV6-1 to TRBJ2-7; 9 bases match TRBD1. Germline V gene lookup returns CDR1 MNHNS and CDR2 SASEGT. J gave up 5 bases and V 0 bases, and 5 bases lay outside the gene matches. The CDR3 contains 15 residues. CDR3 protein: CASSEAGQGTDEQYV. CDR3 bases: TGTGCCAGCAGTGAAGCGGGACAGGGAACGGACGAGCAGTACGTC.

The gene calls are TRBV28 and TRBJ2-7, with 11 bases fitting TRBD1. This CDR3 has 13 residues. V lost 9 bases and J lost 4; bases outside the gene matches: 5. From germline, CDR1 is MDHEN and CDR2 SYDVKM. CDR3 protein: CASGTGGRYEQYV. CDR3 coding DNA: TGTGCCAGTGGGACAGGGGGAAGGTACGAGCAGTACGTC.

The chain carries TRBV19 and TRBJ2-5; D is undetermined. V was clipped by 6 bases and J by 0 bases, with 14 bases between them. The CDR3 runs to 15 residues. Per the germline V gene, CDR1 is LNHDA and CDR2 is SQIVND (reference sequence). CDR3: CASSTITMNQETQYF. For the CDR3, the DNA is TGTGCCAGTAGCACCATTACGATGAACCAAGAGACCCAGTACTTC. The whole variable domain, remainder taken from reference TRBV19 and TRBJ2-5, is DGGITQSPKYLFRKEGQNVTLSCEQNLNHDAMYWYRQDPGQGLRLIYYSQIVNDFQKGDIAEGYSVSREKKESFPLTVTSAQKNPTAFYLCASSTITMNQETQYFGPGTRLLVL.

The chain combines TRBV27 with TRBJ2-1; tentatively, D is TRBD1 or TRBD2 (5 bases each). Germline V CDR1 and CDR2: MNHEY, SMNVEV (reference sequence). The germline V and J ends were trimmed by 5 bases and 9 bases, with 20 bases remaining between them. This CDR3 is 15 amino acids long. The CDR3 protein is CASSRTSQGYGEQFF. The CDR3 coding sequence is TGTGCCAGCAGTAGAACTAGTCAGGGTTATGGTGAGCAGTTCTTC.

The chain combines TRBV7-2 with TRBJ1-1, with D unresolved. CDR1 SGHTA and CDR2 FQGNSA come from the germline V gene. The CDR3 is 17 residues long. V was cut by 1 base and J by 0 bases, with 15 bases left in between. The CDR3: CASSLVAAGQVNTEAFF. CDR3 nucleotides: TGTGCCAGCAGCTTAGTGGCTGCTGGGCAGGTGAACACTGAAGCTTTCTTT.

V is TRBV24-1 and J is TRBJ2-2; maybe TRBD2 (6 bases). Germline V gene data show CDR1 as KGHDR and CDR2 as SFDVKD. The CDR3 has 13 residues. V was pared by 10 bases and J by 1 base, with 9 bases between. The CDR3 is CATMGGNTGELFF. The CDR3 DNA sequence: TGTGCCACGATGGGGGGGAACACCGGGGAGCTGTTTTTT.

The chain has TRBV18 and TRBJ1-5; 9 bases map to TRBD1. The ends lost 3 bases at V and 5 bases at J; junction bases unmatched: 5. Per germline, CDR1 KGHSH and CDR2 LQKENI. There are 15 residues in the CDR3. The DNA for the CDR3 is TGTGCCAGCTCACCGGACAGGGGATCGGATCAGCCCCAGCATTTT. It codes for CASSPDRGSDQPQHF. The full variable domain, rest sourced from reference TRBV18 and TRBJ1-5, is NAGVMQNPRHLVRRRGQEARLRCSPMKGHSHVYWYRQLPEEGLKFMVYLQKENIIDESGMPKERFSAEFPKEGPSILRIQQVVRGDSAAYFCASSPDRGSDQPQHFGDGTRLSIL.

The CDR3 nucleotides are TGTGCCAGCAGCCTAAATGGGGCGGGGAACACCGGGGAGCTGTTTTTT. Protein sequence: CASSLNGAGNTGELFF. The chain employs TRBV7-2 and TRBJ2-2; TRBD1 or TRBD2 may be the D gene (5 bases each). Between the trimmed V and J ends, which lost 5 bases and 1 base, there was a span of 14 bases. This CDR3 is built from 16 residues. Germline CDR1 and CDR2: SGHTA and FQGNSA.

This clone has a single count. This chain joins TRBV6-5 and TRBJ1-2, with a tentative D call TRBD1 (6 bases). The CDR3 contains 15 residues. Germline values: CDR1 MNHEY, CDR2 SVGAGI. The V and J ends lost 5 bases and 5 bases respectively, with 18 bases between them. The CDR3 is CASSLRQDPRYGYTF. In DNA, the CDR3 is TGTGCCAGCAGTCTACGACAGGATCCTCGGTATGGCTACACCTTC.

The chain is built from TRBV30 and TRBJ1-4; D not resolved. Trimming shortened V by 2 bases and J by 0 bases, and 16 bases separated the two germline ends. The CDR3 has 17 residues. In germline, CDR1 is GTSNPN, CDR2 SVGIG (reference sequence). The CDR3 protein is CAWSSSPTEATNEKLFF. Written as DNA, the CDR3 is TGTGCCTGGAGTTCTTCACCAACAGAGGCAACTAATGAAAAACTGTTTTTT.

This CDR3 is CASSFKPQDIEAFF. In nucleotides, the CDR3 is TGTGCCAGCTCATTTAAGCCCCAAGACATCGAAGCTTTCTTT. J is TRBJ1-1 and V is TRBV18; D gene ambiguous. Germline CDR1 and CDR2: KGHSH and LQKENI. The V end lost 5 bases, the J end lost 8 bases, and 18 bases lay between the germline ends. This CDR3 contains 14 residues.